The present T cell receptor (beta chain) was sequenced within a study of cytotoxic CD8 clonotypes in ibrutinib-treated CLL. On the study more broadly: Responses: roughly 25 partial, 2 complete; after median roughly 68 months, about 15 stayed remitted, roughly 12 progressed. On average, around 89,000 productive rearrangements and just over 250,000 productive templates per sample.

CDR3 size: 14 residues. V was clipped by 3 bases and J by 5 bases, with 16 bases between them. Germline CDR1 is SQVTM and CDR2 is ANQGSEA. Whole-study results and caveats: Clonality rose at ibrutinib response and fell back toward baseline at progression.

This clone was seen a single time. The antigen remains unidentified. Clones were sequenced by immunoSEQ multiplex PCR, and TCRdb holds only the in-frame ones, with some missing. The repertoire holds hundreds of thousands of clones, roughly 70% seen once, with just under 6.5% in the top ten. The clonotype comes from a human donor with chronic lymphocytic leukemia. V usage is TRBV29-1 and J usage is TRBJ2-5; D unresolved. Sequenced here: PBMCs, sampled after 36 months of ibrutinib treatment. Written as DNA, the CDR3 is TGCAGCGTTGAGGAACCCCCGGGTACGGAGACCCAGTACTTC. This sequence encodes CSVEEPPGTETQYF.